This TCR beta chain was recovered during a study of blood T cell repertoires in COVID-19. Sequenced by immunoSEQ multiplex PCR; TCRdb stores in-frame clones only, minus some. The profile shows around 250,000 clones, over 80% of them singletons. Sequencing input: PBMCs or T cells enriched from blood (not recorded which). The clonotype originates from a middle-aged woman who had been exposed to COVID-19.

The CDR3 DNA is TGTGCCATCAGGGGGACTAGCGGGGGATTCCAAGAGACCCAGTACTTC. This sequence encodes CAIRGTSGGFQETQYF. This chain connects TRBV10-3 to TRBJ2-5; TRBD2 aligns across 14 bases. The CDR3 has 16 amino acids. The V gene's germline CDR1 is ENHRY and CDR2 SYGVKD. The V and J ends lost 6 bases and 1 base, in that order; junction bases with no gene match: 4.